The clone carrying this T cell receptor beta chain has more than one count but fewer than ten. V was trimmed by 0 bases and J by 4 bases, leaving 13 bases between them. The germline V gene has CDR1 SGHRS and CDR2 YFSETQ. This CDR3 has 15 amino acids. TCRdb reprocessed the RT-PCR reads with MiXCR, giving one entry per CDR3 protein. The profile shows 550,000 to 750,000 distinct CDR3 sequences, 14% of them singletons. Sequencing used memory CD4+ T cells from blood. The V gene is TRBV5-1, the J gene TRBJ1-1; no definite D call. This receptor was taken from a female donor in good health, serving as a healthy control. The CDR3 sequence: CASSLAQVAGTEAFF. In DNA form, the CDR3 reads TGCGCCAGCAGCTTGGCCCAGGTCGCGGGCACTGAAGCTTTCTTT.